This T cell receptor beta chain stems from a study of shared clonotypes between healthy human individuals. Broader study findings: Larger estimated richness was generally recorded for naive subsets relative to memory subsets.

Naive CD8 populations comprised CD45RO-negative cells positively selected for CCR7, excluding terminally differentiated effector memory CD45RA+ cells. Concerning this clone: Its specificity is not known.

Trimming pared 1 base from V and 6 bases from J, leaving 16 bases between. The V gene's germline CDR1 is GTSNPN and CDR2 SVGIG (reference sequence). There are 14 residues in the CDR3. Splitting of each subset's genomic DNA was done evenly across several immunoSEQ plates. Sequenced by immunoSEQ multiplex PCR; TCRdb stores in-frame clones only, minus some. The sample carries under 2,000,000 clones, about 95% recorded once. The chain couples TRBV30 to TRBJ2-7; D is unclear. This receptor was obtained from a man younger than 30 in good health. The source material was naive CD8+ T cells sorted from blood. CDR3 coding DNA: TGTGCCTGGAGTGCAAGTGATTCCCTCTCCGAGCAGTACTTC. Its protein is CAWSASDSLSEQYF.